The 26 T cell receptor beta chains in this list originate from one sample, sequenced in a study of regulatory T cells in long-lasting Graves disease. The time point here: persistent/refractory GD, antithyroid drugs over 5 years with positive TRAb. Making the TCR library involved RNA that had been extracted from PBMCs. According to the study, TCR beta libraries were built with iRepertoire HTBI primers and CDR3-region Arm-PCR. From the multiplex PCR reads, TCRdb called clonotypes with MiXCR, one entry per CDR3 protein. The sample lists 400,000 to 600,000 distinct CDR3 sequences; about 22% were seen once. The sample was peripheral blood mononuclear cells (PBMCs), taken when the disease was refractory, from a patient treated with antithyroid drugs. Receptors originate from a female donor with Graves disease.

In this sample, this clonotype turned up a few times. The DNA for the CDR3 is TGCAGCGGACGGACAACACTAGGAGAGACCCAGTACTTC. Protein product: CSGRTTLGETQYF. V and J are TRBV29-1 and TRBJ2-5; D is possibly TRBD1 or TRBD2 (5 bases each). V was trimmed by 7 bases and J by 4 bases, leaving 16 bases between them. Germline CDR1 and CDR2: SQVTM and ANQGSEA. CDR3 length equals 13 residues. Full variable domain (rest looked up from reference TRBV29-1 and TRBJ2-5): SAVISQKPSRDICQRGTSLTIQCQVDSQVTMMFWYRQQPGQSLTLIATANQGSEATYESGFVIDKFPISRPNLTFSTLTVSNMSPEDSSIYLCSGRTTLGETQYFGPGTRLLVL.

The chain links TRBV27 to TRBJ2-2; 13 bases agree with TRBD2. V trimming: 6 bases; J trimming: 6 bases; junction bases outside the gene matches: 1. Per the germline V gene, CDR1 is MNHEY and CDR2 is SMNVEV (reference sequence). The CDR3 loop spans 14 amino acids. The CDR3 DNA follows: TGTGCCAGCAGGGGACTAGCGGGATCCGGGGAGCTGTTTTTT. The encoded protein is CASRGLAGSGELFF.

V gene TRBV9 combines with J gene TRBJ2-7; D uncertain. Trimming removed 4 bases from V and 6 bases from J, with 17 bases in between. CDR1 and CDR2 (germline): SGDLS, YYNGEE. CDR3 length: 14 residues. CDR3 sequence (DNA): TGTGCCAGCAGCACGCACCCTGCGGACGGCGAGCAGTACTTC. This translates into CASSTHPADGEQYF.

This chain joins TRBV10-3 and TRBJ2-7; 8 bases line up with TRBD1. The V segment lost 6 bases and the J segment 0 bases; nucleotides outside the gene matches: 4. The CDR3 has 14 residues. Germline CDR1 is ENHRY and CDR2 is SYGVKD. CDR3: CAIRLTGASYEQYF. CDR3 DNA sequence: TGTGCCATCAGGCTGACAGGGGCCTCCTACGAGCAGTACTTC.

This chain links TRBV6-1 with TRBJ2-2; 7 bases align to TRBD1. CDR3 length: 14 amino acids. Germline lookup yields CDR1 MNHNS and CDR2 SASEGT. V lost 8 bases to trimming and J lost 3 bases; unmatched junction nucleotides: 6. CDR3: CASVQGSDTGELFF. The CDR3 coding sequence is TGTGCCAGCGTACAGGGGTCCGACACCGGGGAGCTGTTTTTT.

This clonotype was recorded at least ten times. The chain combines TRBV11-2 with TRBJ1-1; D may be TRBD1 (6 bases). Germline V lookup: CDR1 SGHAT, CDR2 FQNNGV. The V end lost 1 base, the J end lost 3 bases, and 15 bases lay between the germline ends. There are 16 residues in the CDR3. The CDR3 DNA sequence: TGTGCCAGCAGCTTAGGACCCCAACAGGGCCACACTGAAGCTTTCTTT. This gives the protein CASSLGPQQGHTEAFF.

V is TRBV30 and J is TRBJ2-2, with 10 bases identical to TRBD2. The CDR3 covers 15 residues. The V gene end was trimmed by 1 base and the J gene end by 6 bases; junction bases not matched to a gene: 5. The V gene's germline CDR1 is GTSNPN and CDR2 SVGIG (reference sequence). The CDR3 DNA reads as TGTGCCTGGAGTGGGCTAGCGGGGGAGGCCGGGGAGCTGTTTTTT. Translation gives CAWSGLAGEAGELFF. Based on the CDR3 plus reference TRBV30 and TRBJ2-2, the full variable domain is SQTIHQWPATLVQPVGSPLSLECTVEGTSNPNLYWYRQAAGRGLQLLFYSVGIGQISSEVPQNLSASRPQDRQFILSSKKLLLSDSGFYLCAWSGLAGEAGELFFGEGSRLTVL.

This clonotype was detected many times. The chain employs TRBV7-9 and TRBJ1-1, with 11 bases that match TRBD1. Per the germline V gene, CDR1 is SEHNR and CDR2 is FQNEAQ (reference sequence). The J segment lost 0 bases and the V segment lost 4 bases, leaving 13 bases of the junction unmatched. CDR3 length: 19 residues. CDR3 loop: CASSYWPGQGGSLNTEAFF. The DNA of the CDR3 is TGTGCCAGCAGCTATTGGCCGGGACAGGGGGGATCGTTGAACACTGAAGCTTTCTTT.

This clonotype appeared many times. The chain carries TRBV6-1 and TRBJ2-7, with D perhaps TRBD1 (7 bases). Germline V gene lookup returns CDR1 MNHNS and CDR2 SASEGT. CDR3 size: 17 residues. Trimming took off 5 bases at V and 0 bases at J, with 20 bases between the two ends. Written as DNA, the CDR3 is TGTGCCAGCAGTCCCCAGGGGGGCAGTTCCTACTCCTACGAGCAGTACTTC. Its translation: CASSPQGGSSYSYEQYF.

Many counts were recorded for this clonotype. CDR3: CASRPGLGNYGYTF. DNA of the CDR3: TGTGCCAGCAGACCCGGGCTCGGGAACTATGGCTACACCTTC. This rearrangement joins TRBV12-3 or TRBV12-4 to TRBJ1-2; D ambiguous. The ends were cut back, 6 bases at V and 2 bases at J, with 13 bases in the middle. There are 14 residues in the CDR3.

The V call is TRBV4-3, the J call TRBJ1-2, with TRBD1 matching 10 bases. The CDR3 spans 15 residues. From germline, CDR1 is LGHNA and CDR2 YSLEER. V trimming: 4 bases; J trimming: 7 bases; junction bases outside the gene matches: 9. The CDR3 reads CASSPRQGAPAGYTF. In DNA form, the CDR3 reads TGCGCCAGCAGCCCTAGACAGGGGGCGCCGGCTGGCTACACCTTC.

This clonotype occurred many times. The chain links TRBV28 to TRBJ1-2; D is uncertain. CDR1 is MDHEN, CDR2 SYDVKM, per germline. The V end lost 5 bases, the J end lost 7 bases, and 14 bases lay between the germline ends. CDR3 size: 13 residues. The CDR3 bases are TGTGCCAGCAGTCGGGCGGGTAGTGGTGGCTACACCTTC. Translating gives CASSRAGSGGYTF.

In regard to this clonotype: A much larger clonotype is one base distant, so this may be a read error. This chain joins TRBV19 and TRBJ2-2; 14 bases match TRBD2. Germline V CDR1 and CDR2: LNHDA, SQIVND (reference sequence). This CDR3 region has 19 residues. Trimming took 6 bases from V and 0 from J; bases not matched to a gene: 9. For the CDR3, the DNA is TGTGCCAGTAGCGAGGGACTAGCGGGAGTCACTCCGAACACCGGGGAGCTGTTTTTT. Translated: CASSEGLAGVTPNTGELFF.

The rearrangement joins TRBV20-1 to TRBJ2-2; D possibly corresponds to TRBD2 (5 bases). Trimming removed 3 bases at V and 5 bases at J, with 7 bases between. Germline V gene data show CDR1 as DFQATT and CDR2 as SNEGSKA (reference sequence). The CDR3 totals 12 residues. In DNA form, the CDR3 reads TGCAGTGCTAGCCCGGGGACCGGGGAGCTGTTTTTT. As protein: CSASPGTGELFF.

This clonotype was seen a few times. This chain joins TRBV7-3 and TRBJ2-2; possible D gene TRBD1, 5 bases. The CDR3 totals 14 residues. V lost 2 bases, J lost 4 bases, and 8 bases lay in between. Per the germline V gene, CDR1 is SGHTA and CDR2 is FQGTGA. CDR3 in amino acids: CASSLGALTGELFF. The CDR3 DNA reads TGTGCCAGCAGCTTAGGGGCTCTCACCGGGGAGCTGTTTTTT.

The table lists this clonotype with a few counts. The CDR3 sequence is CASSPHGAANYGYTF. CDR3 sequence (DNA): TGTGCCAGCAGCCCCCACGGGGCCGCTAACTATGGCTACACCTTC. This sequence joins TRBV3-1 and TRBJ1-2, with a tentative D call TRBD1 (5 bases). The CDR3 extends over 15 amino acids. V dropped 4 bases and J dropped 0 bases, with 12 bases sitting between them. Per the germline V gene, CDR1 is LGHDT and CDR2 is YNNKEL (reference sequence).

The chain links TRBV11-2 to TRBJ2-7, with D maybe TRBD1 (5 bases). CDR1 and CDR2 from the germline V gene are SGHAT and FQNNGV. V lost 0 bases to trimming and J lost 2 bases, with 14 bases between them. The CDR3 covers 16 residues. In DNA form, the CDR3 reads TGTGCCAGCAGCTTAGATCTGCTGACAGCTACCTACGAGCAGTACTTC. Translation: CASSLDLLTATYEQYF.

The chain links TRBV24-1 to TRBJ2-1; D is undetermined. V was trimmed by 8 bases and J by 4 bases, leaving 11 bases between them. The CDR3 runs 13 residues. Germline CDR1 reads KGHDR; CDR2 reads SFDVKD. The CDR3 DNA reads TGTGCCACCATGAAGACCGGATACAATGAGCAGTTCTTC. It translates to CATMKTGYNEQFF.

As for this clonotype: A much more abundant neighbour one base away suggests this may be a read error. The chain links TRBV27 to TRBJ2-7; possibly TRBD1 or TRBD2 for D (7 bases each). CDR3 size: 16 residues. Trimming cost V 5 bases and J 5 bases, with 22 bases left between them. Germline V gene sequence: CDR1 MNHEY, CDR2 SMNVEV (reference sequence). CDR3: CASSPLTSRGADEQYF. The CDR3 nucleotides read TGTGCCAGCAGTCCCCTGACTAGCAGGGGGGCCGACGAGCAGTACTTC.

This clonotype was seen at least ten times. The chain carries TRBV29-1 and TRBJ1-2, with 11 bases fitting TRBD1. The CDR3 length is 14 residues. Germline-derived CDR1 and CDR2 are SQVTM and ANQGSEA. With V trimmed by 1 base and J by 4 bases, 2 bases remained unmatched. The CDR3 DNA reads TGCAGCGTTGAAGGGACAGGGGGCATCTATGGCTACACCTTC. It codes for CSVEGTGGIYGYTF. Full variable domain (missing parts from reference TRBV29-1 and TRBJ1-2): SAVISQKPSRDICQRGTSLTIQCQVDSQVTMMFWYRQQPGQSLTLIATANQGSEATYESGFVIDKFPISRPNLTFSTLTVSNMSPEDSSIYLCSVEGTGGIYGYTFGSGTRLTVV.

With respect to this clonotype: The junction departs from germline at one end; a sequencing error may be responsible. V is TRBV2 and J is TRBJ2-7; D uncertain. From germline, CDR1 is SNHLY and CDR2 FYNNEI. The CDR3 is 13 amino acids. The CDR3 is CASSEGSSYGQYF. The CDR3 nucleotides read TGTGCCAGCAGTGAAGGGAGCTCCTACGGGCAGTACTTC.

The gene calls are TRBV20-1 and TRBJ2-4; tentative D call: TRBD2 (6 bases). Germline-derived CDR1 and CDR2 are DFQATT and SNEGSKA (reference sequence). V was pared by 6 bases and J by 0 bases, with 18 bases between. The CDR3 is 16 residues long. CDR3 bases: TGCAGTGCCATGGGGGGACTTTCCTTAGCCAAAAACATTCAGTACTTC. Protein: CSAMGGLSLAKNIQYF.

This clonotype was detected a few times. This sequence joins TRBV28 and TRBJ2-5; 12 bases map to TRBD2. J lost 0 bases, V lost 6 bases, and 5 bases had no gene match. The CDR3 consists of 16 residues. CDR1 is MDHEN, CDR2 SYDVKM, per germline. CDR3 sequence: CASRITSGGYQETQYF. In DNA form, the CDR3 reads TGTGCCAGCAGGATAACTAGCGGGGGGTACCAAGAGACCCAGTACTTC.

In this sample, this clonotype turned up a few times. The CDR3 loop reads CSVEDRTGPNEKLFF. As DNA, the CDR3 is TGCAGCGTTGAAGATCGGACAGGACCTAATGAAAAACTGTTTTTT. The rearrangement joins TRBV29-1 to TRBJ1-4; 7 bases agree with TRBD1. The CDR3 has 15 amino acids. Germline assignment: CDR1 SQVTM and CDR2 ANQGSEA. Germline trimming cut 0 bases from V and 3 bases from J; bases unmatched to any gene: 4. Combining the CDR3 with reference TRBV29-1 and TRBJ1-4 gives the whole variable domain SAVISQKPSRDICQRGTSLTIQCQVDSQVTMMFWYRQQPGQSLTLIATANQGSEATYESGFVIDKFPISRPNLTFSTLTVSNMSPEDSSIYLCSVEDRTGPNEKLFFGSGTQLSVL.

This clonotype was counted only a few times. V and J are TRBV7-2 and TRBJ2-1, with 7 bases lining up with TRBD2. The V and J ends lost 4 bases and 8 bases, in that order; junction bases with no gene match: 5. CDR3 size: 13 residues. The V gene's germline CDR1 is SGHTA and CDR2 FQGNSA. As DNA, the CDR3 is TGTGCCAGCAGCTATCGACGGGGGGATGAGCAGTTCTTC. This sequence encodes CASSYRRGDEQFF.

The CDR3 is CASRISGSYEQYF. Here the CDR3 DNA reads TGCGCCAGTCGGATTAGCGGGAGTTACGAGCAGTACTTC. The gene calls are TRBV10-2 and TRBJ2-7; 9 bases map to TRBD2. The CDR3 runs to 13 residues. With 9 bases clipped from V and 4 bases from J, the junction kept 7 bases outside the gene matches. Germline V gene lookup returns CDR1 WSHSY and CDR2 SAAADI.